The text below deals with one T cell receptor (beta chain). This sample is drawn from a study of blood T cell repertoires in COVID-19. Overall study: Sites in the United States, Italy and Spain provided acute and convalescent COVID-19 samples. PBMCs, B-cell-depleted T cells, or T cells were the source of the cDNA or gDNA that made up the material.

The CDR3 consists of 17 residues. Germline assignment: CDR1 SGHVS and CDR2 FNYEAQ. V lost 1 base and J lost 9, with 22 bases in between. Authors' analysis steps: The assay estimated nucleated cells by amplifying reference gene primers. Sequencing was performed with immunoSEQ multiplex PCR; in TCRdb, only in-frame clones are kept and a portion is missing. For V, J and clone size, that table is used; D and trimming come from the DNA. The sample contains about 270,000 clones, 80% to 85% of which appear only once. The sequence derives from a woman in her sixties with active or convalescent COVID-19. The source material was peripheral blood. The J gene is TRBJ2-1, the V gene TRBV7-6, with D unresolved. CDR3 nucleotides: TGTGCCAGCAGCTTAGAAGTCAAACTCCCGAGGTCGGGTGAGCAGTTCTTC. This codes for CASSLEVKLPRSGEQFF.